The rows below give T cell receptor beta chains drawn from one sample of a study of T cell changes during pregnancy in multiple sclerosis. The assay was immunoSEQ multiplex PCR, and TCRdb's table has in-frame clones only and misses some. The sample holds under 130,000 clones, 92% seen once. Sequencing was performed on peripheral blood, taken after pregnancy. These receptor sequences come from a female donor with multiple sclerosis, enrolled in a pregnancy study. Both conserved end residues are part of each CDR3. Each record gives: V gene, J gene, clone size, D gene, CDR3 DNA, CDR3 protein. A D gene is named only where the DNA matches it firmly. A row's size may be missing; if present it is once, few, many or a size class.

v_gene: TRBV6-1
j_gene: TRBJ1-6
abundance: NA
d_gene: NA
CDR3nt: TGTGCCAGCAGTGAAGCGAAGGGGAGGACACCCCTCCACTTT
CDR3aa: CASSEAKGRTPLHF

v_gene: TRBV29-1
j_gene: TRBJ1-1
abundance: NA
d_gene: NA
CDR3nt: TGCAGCGTTGGAAACAGGATAAAGATGAACACTGAAGCTTTCTTT
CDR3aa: CSVGNRIKMNTEAFF

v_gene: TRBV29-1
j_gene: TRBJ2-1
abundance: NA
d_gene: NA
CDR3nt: TGCAGCGTTGACGCGAGCTCCTACAATGAGCAGTTCTTC
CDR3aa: CSVDASSYNEQFF

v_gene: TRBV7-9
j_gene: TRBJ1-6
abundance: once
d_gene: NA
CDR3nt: TGTGCCAGCAGCTTTTCAACAGGAAATTCACCCCTCCACTTT
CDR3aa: CASSFSTGNSPLHF

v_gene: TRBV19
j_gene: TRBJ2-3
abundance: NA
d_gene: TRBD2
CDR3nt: TGTGCCAGTAGTATAGCTAGCGGGGGGGCTGGAGATACGCAGTATTTT
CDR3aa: CASSIASGGAGDTQYF

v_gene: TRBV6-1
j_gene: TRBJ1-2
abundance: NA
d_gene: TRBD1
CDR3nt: TGTGCCAGCAGTGAAGCTACAGGGGGCGGATATGGCTACACCTTC
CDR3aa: CASSEATGGGYGYTF

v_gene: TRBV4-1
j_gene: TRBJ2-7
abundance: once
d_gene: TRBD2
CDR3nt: TGCGCCAGCAGCCAAGATCCTCCGGGACTAGCCGCCTACGAGCAGTACTTC
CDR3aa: CASSQDPPGLAAYEQYF

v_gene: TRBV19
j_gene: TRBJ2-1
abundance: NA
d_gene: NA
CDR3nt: TGTGCCAGTAGTATGCGACAGGCCAATGAGCAGTTCTTC
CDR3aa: CASSMRQANEQFF

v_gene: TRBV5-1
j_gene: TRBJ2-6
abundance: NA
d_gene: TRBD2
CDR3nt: TGCGCCAGCAGCTTTGGCGGGAAGAAGCGGGGCGAACCCTCTGGGGCCAACGTCCTGACTTTC
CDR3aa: CASSFGGKKRGEPSGANVLTF

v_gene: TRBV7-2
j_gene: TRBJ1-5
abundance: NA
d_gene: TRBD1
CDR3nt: TGTGCCAGCAGCCAGGGACAGAGCAATCAGCCCCAGCATTTT
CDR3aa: CASSQGQSNQPQHF

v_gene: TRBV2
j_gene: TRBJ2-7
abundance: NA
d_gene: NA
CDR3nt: TGTGCCGGGGGAGGGACAAGCCCCTACGAGCAGTACTTC
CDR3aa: CAGGGTSPYEQYF

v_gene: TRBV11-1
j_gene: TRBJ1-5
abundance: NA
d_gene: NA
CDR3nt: TGTGCCAGCAGCTTAGAAAGGAGTCAGCCCCAGCATTTT
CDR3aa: CASSLERSQPQHF

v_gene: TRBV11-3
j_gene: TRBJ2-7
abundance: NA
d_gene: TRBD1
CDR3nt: TGTGCCAGCAGCTCGACAGGGGGCTACGAGCAGTACTTC
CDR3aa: CASSSTGGYEQYF

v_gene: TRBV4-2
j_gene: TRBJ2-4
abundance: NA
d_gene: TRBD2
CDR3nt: TGTGCCAGCAGCCCCCCGGGGGGGGGTTGGGCCAAAAACATTCAGTACTTC
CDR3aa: CASSPPGGGWAKNIQYF

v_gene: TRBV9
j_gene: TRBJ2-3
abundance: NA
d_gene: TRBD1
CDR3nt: TGTGCCAGCAGCGTAGAAGGGACAGGGACAGATACGCAGTATTTT
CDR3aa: CASSVEGTGTDTQYF

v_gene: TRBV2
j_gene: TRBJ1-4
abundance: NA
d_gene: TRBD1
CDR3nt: TGTGCCAGCAGCAGCCGGACAGGGAATGAAAAACTGTTTTTT
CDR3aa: CASSSRTGNEKLFF

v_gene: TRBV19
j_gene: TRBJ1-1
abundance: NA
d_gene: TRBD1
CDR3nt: TGTGCCACTAGGGACAGAAGGACTGAAGCTTTCTTT
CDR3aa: CATRDRRTEAFF

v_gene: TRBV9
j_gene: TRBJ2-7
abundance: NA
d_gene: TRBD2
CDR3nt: TGTGCCAGCAGCGTTAGCGGGAGAAACGAGCAGTACTTC
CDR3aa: CASSVSGRNEQYF

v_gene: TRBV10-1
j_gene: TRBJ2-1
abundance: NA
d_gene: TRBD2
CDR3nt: TGCGCCAGCAGTGAGTCAGGGTTAGCGGGAGTGGTTTACAATGAGCAGTTCTTC
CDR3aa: CASSESGLAGVVYNEQFF

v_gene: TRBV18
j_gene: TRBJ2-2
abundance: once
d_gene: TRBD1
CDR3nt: TGTGCCAGCTCAACGACAGGGGGTAACACCGGGGAGCTGTTTTTT
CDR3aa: CASSTTGGNTGELFF

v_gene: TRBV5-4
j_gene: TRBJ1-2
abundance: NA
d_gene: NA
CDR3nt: TGTGCCAGCAGCTCATCGGGGAGACCGAATGGCTACACCTTC
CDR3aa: CASSSSGRPNGYTF

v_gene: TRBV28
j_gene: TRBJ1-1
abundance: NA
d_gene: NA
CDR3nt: TGTGCCAGCAGTTCCCTTGGGGGCTTGGGGACTGAAGCTTTCTTT
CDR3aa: CASSSLGGLGTEAFF

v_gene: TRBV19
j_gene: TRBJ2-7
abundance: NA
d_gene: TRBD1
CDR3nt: TGTGCCAGTAGTATTCCCGGGACAGGTTACGAGCAGTACTTC
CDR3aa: CASSIPGTGYEQYF

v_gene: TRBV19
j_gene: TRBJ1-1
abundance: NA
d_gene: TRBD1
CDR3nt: TGTGCCAGTAGTATTCAAACAGGGGGCAACACTGAAGCTTTCTTT
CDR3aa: CASSIQTGGNTEAFF

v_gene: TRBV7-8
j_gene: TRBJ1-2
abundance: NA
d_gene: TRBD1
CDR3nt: TGTGCCAGCAGCTGGGACAGCGGCTCTAACTATGGCTACACCTTC
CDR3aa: CASSWDSGSNYGYTF

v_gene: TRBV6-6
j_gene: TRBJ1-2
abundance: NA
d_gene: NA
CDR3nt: TGTGCCAGCAGTTACTCGAGTACCTTGACATTCGGCTACACCTTC
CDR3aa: CASSYSSTLTFGYTF

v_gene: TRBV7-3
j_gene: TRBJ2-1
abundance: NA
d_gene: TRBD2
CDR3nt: TGTGCCAGCAGCTTATCGAGCACTAGCGGTTCCTACAATGAGCAGTTCTTC
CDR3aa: CASSLSSTSGSYNEQFF

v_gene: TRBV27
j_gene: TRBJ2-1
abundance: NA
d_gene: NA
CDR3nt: TGTGCCAGCAGGGGTATTAAGAGCGGAGCCCGTCCCAATGATGAGCAGTTCTTC
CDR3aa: CASRGIKSGARPNDEQFF

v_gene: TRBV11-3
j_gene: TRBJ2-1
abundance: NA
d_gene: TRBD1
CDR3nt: TGTGCCAGCAGCACCCGGACAGGAACCTACAATGAGCAGTTCTTC
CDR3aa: CASSTRTGTYNEQFF

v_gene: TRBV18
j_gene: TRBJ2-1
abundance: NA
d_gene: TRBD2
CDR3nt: TGTGCCAGCTCACCACCAGACAAACTAGCGGGAGGGTATGAGCAGTTCTTC
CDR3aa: CASSPPDKLAGGYEQFF

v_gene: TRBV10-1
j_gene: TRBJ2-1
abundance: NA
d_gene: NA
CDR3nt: TGCGCCAGCAGTGAGGGGGGCTATGGCAATGGAGTGGACAATGAGCAGTTCTTC
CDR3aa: CASSEGGYGNGVDNEQFF

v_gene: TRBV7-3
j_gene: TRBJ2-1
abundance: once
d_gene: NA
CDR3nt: TGTGCCAGCAGCTTAAGCTCAGGATCCTACAATGAGCAGTTCTTC
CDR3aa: CASSLSSGSYNEQFF

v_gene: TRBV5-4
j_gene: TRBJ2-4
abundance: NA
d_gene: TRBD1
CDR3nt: TGTGCCAGCAGCTTTGACAGGGTCAAAAACATTCAGTACTTC
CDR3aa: CASSFDRVKNIQYF

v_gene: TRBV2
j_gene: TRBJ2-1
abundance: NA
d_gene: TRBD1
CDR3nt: TGTGCCAGCAGTGAAGAACAGGGGACTGAGCAGTTCTTC
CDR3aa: CASSEEQGTEQFF

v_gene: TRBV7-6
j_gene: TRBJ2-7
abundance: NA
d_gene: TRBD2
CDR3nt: TGTGCCAGCAGTAAAAGGGGTCTAGCGGGGACCTACGAGCAGTACTTC
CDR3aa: CASSKRGLAGTYEQYF

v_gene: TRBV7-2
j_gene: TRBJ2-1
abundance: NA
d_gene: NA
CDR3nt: TGTGCCAGCAGCCTAGGACAGCAACTATACAATGAGCAGTTCTTC
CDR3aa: CASSLGQQLYNEQFF

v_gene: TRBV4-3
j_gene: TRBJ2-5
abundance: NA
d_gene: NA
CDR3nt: TGCGCCAGCAGCCAAGGAGGGAGAGAGACCCAGTACTTC
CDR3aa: CASSQGGRETQYF